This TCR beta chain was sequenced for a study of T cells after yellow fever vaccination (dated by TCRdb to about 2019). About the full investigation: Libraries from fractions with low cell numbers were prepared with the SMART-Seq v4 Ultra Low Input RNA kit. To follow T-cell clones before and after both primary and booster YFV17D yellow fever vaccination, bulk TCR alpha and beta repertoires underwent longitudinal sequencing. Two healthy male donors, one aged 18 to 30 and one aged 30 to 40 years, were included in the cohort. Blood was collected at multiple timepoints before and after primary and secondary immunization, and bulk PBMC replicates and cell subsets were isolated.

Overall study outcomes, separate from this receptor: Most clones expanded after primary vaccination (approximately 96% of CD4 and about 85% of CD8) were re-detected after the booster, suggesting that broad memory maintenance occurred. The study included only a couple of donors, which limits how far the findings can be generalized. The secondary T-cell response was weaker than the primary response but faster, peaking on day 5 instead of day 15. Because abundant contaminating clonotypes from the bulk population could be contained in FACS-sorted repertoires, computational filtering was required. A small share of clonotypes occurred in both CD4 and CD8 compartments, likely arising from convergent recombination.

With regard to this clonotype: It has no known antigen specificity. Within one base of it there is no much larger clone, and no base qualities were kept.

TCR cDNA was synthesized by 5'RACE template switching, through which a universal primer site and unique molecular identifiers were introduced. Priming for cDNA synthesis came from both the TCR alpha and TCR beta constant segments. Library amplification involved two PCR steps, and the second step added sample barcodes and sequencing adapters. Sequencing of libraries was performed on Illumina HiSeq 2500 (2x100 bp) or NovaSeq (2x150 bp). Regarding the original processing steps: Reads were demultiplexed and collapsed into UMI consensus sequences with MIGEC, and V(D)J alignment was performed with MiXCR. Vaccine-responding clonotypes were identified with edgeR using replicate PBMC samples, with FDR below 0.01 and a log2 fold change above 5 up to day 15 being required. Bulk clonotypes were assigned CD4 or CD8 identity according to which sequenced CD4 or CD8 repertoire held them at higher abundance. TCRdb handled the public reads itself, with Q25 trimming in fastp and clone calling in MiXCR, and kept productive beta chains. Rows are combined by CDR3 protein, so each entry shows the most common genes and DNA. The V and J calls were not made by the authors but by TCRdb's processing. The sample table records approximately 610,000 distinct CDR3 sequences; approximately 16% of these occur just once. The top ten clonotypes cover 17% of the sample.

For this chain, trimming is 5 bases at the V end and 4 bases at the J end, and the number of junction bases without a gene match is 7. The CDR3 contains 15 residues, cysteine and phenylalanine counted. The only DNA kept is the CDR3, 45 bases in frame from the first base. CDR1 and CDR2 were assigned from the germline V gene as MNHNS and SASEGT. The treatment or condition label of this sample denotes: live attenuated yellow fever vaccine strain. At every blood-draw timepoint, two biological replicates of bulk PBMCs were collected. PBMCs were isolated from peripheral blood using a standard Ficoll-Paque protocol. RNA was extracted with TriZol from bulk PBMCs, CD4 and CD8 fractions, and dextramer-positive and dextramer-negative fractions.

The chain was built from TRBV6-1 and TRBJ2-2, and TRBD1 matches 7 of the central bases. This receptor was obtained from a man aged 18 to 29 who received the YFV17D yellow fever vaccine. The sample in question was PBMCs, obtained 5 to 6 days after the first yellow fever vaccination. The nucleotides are TGTGCCAGCAGTCCTACCCCAGGGGGCACCGGGGAGCTGTTTTTT. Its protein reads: CASSPTPGGTGELFF.